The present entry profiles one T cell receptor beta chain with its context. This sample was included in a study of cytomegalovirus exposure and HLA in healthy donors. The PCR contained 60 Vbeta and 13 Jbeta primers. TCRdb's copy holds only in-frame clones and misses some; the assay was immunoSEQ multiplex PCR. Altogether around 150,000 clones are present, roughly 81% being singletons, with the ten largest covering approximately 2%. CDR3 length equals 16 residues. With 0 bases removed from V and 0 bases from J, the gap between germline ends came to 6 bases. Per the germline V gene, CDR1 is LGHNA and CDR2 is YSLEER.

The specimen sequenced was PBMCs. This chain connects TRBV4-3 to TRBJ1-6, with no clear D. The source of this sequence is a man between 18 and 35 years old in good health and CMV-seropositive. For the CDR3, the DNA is TGCGCCAGCAGCCAAGATGATAGCTCCTATAATTCACCCCTCCACTTT. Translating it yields CASSQDDSSYNSPLHF.